The 2 T cell receptor beta chains listed next were all sequenced from one sample in a study of control samples from healthy donors and cancer patients. The assay was immunoSEQ multiplex PCR, and TCRdb's table has in-frame clones only and misses some. Among 100,000 to 150,000 clones, around 93% were seen once, and the ten largest hold 2.1%. The sequencing sample was made of blood. The receptors stem from a woman in her 50s in good health.

The rearrangement uses TRBV13 and TRBJ2-4; TRBD2 aligns across 7 bases. J gave up 7 bases and V 4 bases, and 4 bases lay outside the gene matches. This CDR3 comprises 13 residues. Germline assignment: CDR1 PRHDT and CDR2 FYEKMQ (reference sequence). The DNA of the CDR3 is TGTGCCAGCAGCTCCGGACTAGTTAACATTCAGTACTTC. Protein product: CASSSGLVNIQYF.

This chain links TRBV5-5 with TRBJ2-2, with D possibly matching TRBD2 (6 bases). There are 17 residues in the CDR3. CDR1 and CDR2 from the germline V gene are SGHKS and YYEKEE (reference sequence). V lost 1 base to trimming and J lost 0 bases, with 13 bases between them. The CDR3 region is CASSLYGGNPNTGELFF. The CDR3 nucleotides are TGTGCCAGCAGCTTGTACGGAGGGAACCCGAACACCGGGGAGCTGTTTTTT.